This is a list of T cell receptor beta chains from one sample in a study of cytomegalovirus exposure and HLA in healthy donors. TCRdb's table, derived via immunoSEQ multiplex PCR, lists solely in-frame clones and lacks some. The sample has some 130,000 clones; just under 80% are singletons. Specimen: PBMCs. These receptors all stem from a male donor in good health and CMV-seronegative. Each CDR3 is given with its conserved first and last residue. D genes are given only for firm matches. Size is stated for part of the rows, as once, few or many counts, or as a class when the clone is expanded.

V gene: TRBV6-6
D gene: .
J gene: TRBJ2-7
clone size: few
CDR3 DNA: TGTGCCAGCAGTTACCTGGGCGGGTACGAGCAGTACTTC
CDR3 protein: CASSYLGGYEQYF

V gene: TRBV6-5
D gene: .
J gene: TRBJ2-6
clone size: .
CDR3 DNA: TGTGCCAGCAGTCCCAGGGGCTCTGGGGCCAACGTCCTGACTTTC
CDR3 protein: CASSPRGSGANVLTF

V gene: TRBV13
D gene: .
J gene: TRBJ2-6
clone size: .
CDR3 DNA: TGTGCCAGCAGCTTAGGCCTGGGGGCCGGGGCCAACGTCCTGACTTTC
CDR3 protein: CASSLGLGAGANVLTF

V gene: TRBV7-9
D gene: TRBD2
J gene: TRBJ2-7
clone size: .
CDR3 DNA: TGTGCCAGCAGAATACTCCGGGGGGGCCCCCAGGAACAGTACTTC
CDR3 protein: CASRILRGGPQEQYF

V gene: TRBV12-5
D gene: TRBD2
J gene: TRBJ2-3
clone size: .
CDR3 DNA: TGTGCTAGTGGTTTGGTAGCTAGCGGGGGCACAGATACGCAGTATTTT
CDR3 protein: CASGLVASGGTDTQYF

V gene: TRBV9
D gene: .
J gene: TRBJ2-4
clone size: .
CDR3 DNA: TGTGCCAGCAGCGTAGACGGCGGTGGGTCAAAAAACATTCAGTACTTC
CDR3 protein: CASSVDGGGSKNIQYF

V gene: TRBV2
D gene: TRBD1
J gene: TRBJ2-1
clone size: .
CDR3 DNA: TGTGCCAGCAGTAGGACACAGCACGGGACAGGAGGGCAGTTCTTC
CDR3 protein: CASSRTQHGTGGQFF

V gene: TRBV13
D gene: TRBD1
J gene: TRBJ1-1
clone size: .
CDR3 DNA: TGTGCCAGCAGCTCCAGTCCCGGGACAGGGGTTGGGACTGAAGCTTTCTTT
CDR3 protein: CASSSSPGTGVGTEAFF

V gene: TRBV11-1
D gene: .
J gene: TRBJ1-1
clone size: .
CDR3 DNA: TGTGCCAGCAGCCCCACTGGACTCCTGAACACTGAAGCTTTCTTT
CDR3 protein: CASSPTGLLNTEAFF

V gene: TRBV6-6
D gene: .
J gene: TRBJ1-1
clone size: .
CDR3 DNA: TGTGCCAGCAGGCGGTCGGGGGGCCCTGAAGCTTTCTTT
CDR3 protein: CASRRSGGPEAFF

V gene: TRBV30
D gene: .
J gene: TRBJ1-4
clone size: .
CDR3 DNA: TGTGCCTGGAGGCCACCCTGGGGGGTTGCAACTAATGAAAAACTGTTTTTT
CDR3 protein: CAWRPPWGVATNEKLFF

V gene: TRBV30
D gene: TRBD1
J gene: TRBJ1-6
clone size: .
CDR3 DNA: TGTGCCTGGAGTCATGGGACAGGGGGAGGGAATTCACCCCTCCACTTT
CDR3 protein: CAWSHGTGGGNSPLHF

V gene: TRBV5-1
D gene: TRBD1
J gene: TRBJ1-2
clone size: .
CDR3 DNA: TGCGCCAGCAGCTCGGGACAGGGCTATGGCTACACCTTC
CDR3 protein: CASSSGQGYGYTF

V gene: TRBV5-1
D gene: .
J gene: TRBJ1-4
clone size: .
CDR3 DNA: TGCGCCAGCGCAGTGCAGAATAATGAAAAACTGTTTTTT
CDR3 protein: CASAVQNNEKLFF

V gene: TRBV2
D gene: TRBD1
J gene: TRBJ2-3
clone size: .
CDR3 DNA: TGTGCCAGCAGCCTAGGGACAGCTTACACAGATACGCAGTATTTT
CDR3 protein: CASSLGTAYTDTQYF

V gene: TRBV9
D gene: .
J gene: TRBJ2-7
clone size: .
CDR3 DNA: TGTGCCAGCAGCGTAGCGACAGGCGAAAGCTACGAGCAGTACTTC
CDR3 protein: CASSVATGESYEQYF

V gene: TRBV10-1
D gene: .
J gene: TRBJ2-7
clone size: .
CDR3 DNA: TGCGCCAGCAGCCGGGACTTCAACTCCGAGCAGTACTTC
CDR3 protein: CASSRDFNSEQYF

V gene: TRBV2
D gene: .
J gene: TRBJ2-3
clone size: .
CDR3 DNA: TGTGCCAGCAGGCAACTCCCGGTGGATACGCAGTATTTT
CDR3 protein: CASRQLPVDTQYF

V gene: TRBV5-1
D gene: TRBD1
J gene: TRBJ1-4
clone size: .
CDR3 DNA: TGCGCCAGCAGCTTGGACCGGACAGGGGGTCGATGGGGTAATGAAAAACTGTTTTTT
CDR3 protein: CASSLDRTGGRWGNEKLFF

V gene: TRBV7-9
D gene: .
J gene: TRBJ2-7
clone size: few
CDR3 DNA: TGTGCCAGCAGCTTGGACCCACAGGACCACGAGCAGTACTTC
CDR3 protein: CASSLDPQDHEQYF

V gene: TRBV27
D gene: .
J gene: TRBJ1-5
clone size: .
CDR3 DNA: TGTGCCAGCAGTCCCCTTAATCAGCCCCAGCATTTT
CDR3 protein: CASSPLNQPQHF

V gene: TRBV4-3
D gene: .
J gene: TRBJ1-1
clone size: few
CDR3 DNA: TGCGCCAGCAGCCAAGAATGGGCGGGGAACACTGAAGCTTTCTTT
CDR3 protein: CASSQEWAGNTEAFF

V gene: TRBV7-2
D gene: TRBD1
J gene: TRBJ1-6
clone size: .
CDR3 DNA: TGTGCCAGCAGCTTCCAGGACAGGGTATCACCCCTCCACTTT
CDR3 protein: CASSFQDRVSPLHF

V gene: TRBV4-3
D gene: .
J gene: TRBJ2-7
clone size: .
CDR3 DNA: TGCGCCAGCAGCCAAGGGGACACATACGAGCAGTACTTC
CDR3 protein: CASSQGDTYEQYF

V gene: TRBV19
D gene: .
J gene: TRBJ2-4
clone size: .
CDR3 DNA: TGTGCCAGTAGTATAAAGAGAACCCAAAACATTCAGTACTTC
CDR3 protein: CASSIKRTQNIQYF

V gene: TRBV7-9
D gene: TRBD2
J gene: TRBJ2-5
clone size: .
CDR3 DNA: TGTTCCAGCAGCCCCCCCCAAGCAGCGGGGGGGCGGGAGACCCAGTACTTC
CDR3 protein: CSSSPPQAAGGRETQYF

V gene: TRBV18
D gene: .
J gene: TRBJ2-3
clone size: once
CDR3 DNA: TGTGCCAGCTCACCGGAGGCTGTCACAGATACGCAGTATTTT
CDR3 protein: CASSPEAVTDTQYF

V gene: TRBV4-3
D gene: .
J gene: TRBJ1-5
clone size: .
CDR3 DNA: TGCGCCAGCAGCCAAGACCGGAATCAGCCCCAGCATTTT
CDR3 protein: CASSQDRNQPQHF

V gene: TRBV6-1
D gene: TRBD1
J gene: TRBJ2-2
clone size: few
CDR3 DNA: TGTGCCAGCAGGGGGCTACAGGGGGCTCGCGGGGAGCTGTTTTTT
CDR3 protein: CASRGLQGARGELFF

V gene: TRBV2
D gene: .
J gene: TRBJ1-5
clone size: .
CDR3 DNA: TGTGCCAGCAGAACAGGGTTGGACCAGCCCCAGCATTTT
CDR3 protein: CASRTGLDQPQHF

V gene: TRBV19
D gene: .
J gene: TRBJ2-1
clone size: once
CDR3 DNA: TGTGCCAGTAGTAGTGGGGGGGGCCCCTACAATGAGCAGTTCTTC
CDR3 protein: CASSSGGGPYNEQFF

V gene: TRBV5-1
D gene: TRBD1
J gene: TRBJ2-1
clone size: .
CDR3 DNA: TGCGCCAGCAGCGTGACAGGGAATAATGAGCAGTTCTTC
CDR3 protein: CASSVTGNNEQFF

V gene: TRBV5-6
D gene: .
J gene: TRBJ2-5
clone size: .
CDR3 DNA: TGTGCCAGCAGCTTGAGGGGGGGCCAGTCCCAGTACTTC
CDR3 protein: CASSLRGGQSQYF

V gene: TRBV25-1
D gene: TRBD1
J gene: TRBJ2-3
clone size: .
CDR3 DNA: TGTGCCAGCAGTGAATACAGGGACAGGGGGCGAAGCACAGATACGCAGTATTTT
CDR3 protein: CASSEYRDRGRSTDTQYF

V gene: TRBV7-2
D gene: TRBD2
J gene: TRBJ2-1
clone size: .
CDR3 DNA: TGTGCCAGCGCTAGCGGGGGGGCCGGTGTCAATGAGCAGTTCTTC
CDR3 protein: CASASGGAGVNEQFF

V gene: TRBV7-2
D gene: TRBD1
J gene: TRBJ2-1
clone size: .
CDR3 DNA: TGTGCCAGCACCCAATGGGGGACAGGGGCGGTGGATGAGCAGTTCTTC
CDR3 protein: CASTQWGTGAVDEQFF

V gene: TRBV25-1
D gene: .
J gene: TRBJ1-1
clone size: .
CDR3 DNA: TGTGCCAGCAGTGAGGGGGGGGAAGCTTTCTTT
CDR3 protein: CASSEGGEAFF

V gene: TRBV2
D gene: TRBD1
J gene: TRBJ1-5
clone size: once
CDR3 DNA: TGTGCCAGCAGTTCCGGGACAGGGCTTGGGCAGCCCCAGCATTTT
CDR3 protein: CASSSGTGLGQPQHF

V gene: TRBV29-1
D gene: .
J gene: TRBJ1-1
clone size: .
CDR3 DNA: TGCAGCGTCGGACAGATGATGAACACTGAAGCTTTCTTT
CDR3 protein: CSVGQMMNTEAFF

V gene: TRBV27
D gene: TRBD1
J gene: TRBJ1-6
clone size: .
CDR3 DNA: TGTGCCAGCCTTCCGACAGGGGCCTTCTATAATTCACCCCTCCACTTT
CDR3 protein: CASLPTGAFYNSPLHF

V gene: TRBV5-4
D gene: .
J gene: TRBJ2-7
clone size: .
CDR3 DNA: TGTGCCAGCAGCTTGAGGAGCTCCTACGAGCAGTACTTC
CDR3 protein: CASSLRSSYEQYF

V gene: TRBV9
D gene: .
J gene: TRBJ2-3
clone size: .
CDR3 DNA: TGTGCCAGCAGCGCGGACTCACAGAGCACAGATACGCAGTATTTT
CDR3 protein: CASSADSQSTDTQYF

V gene: TRBV6-5
D gene: .
J gene: TRBJ1-2
clone size: .
CDR3 DNA: TGTGCCAGCAGTTACGGACTGTCCTATGGCTACACCTTC
CDR3 protein: CASSYGLSYGYTF

V gene: TRBV2
D gene: TRBD1
J gene: TRBJ1-6
clone size: .
CDR3 DNA: TGTGCCAGCAGTGAAGCAAGACAGGGCGGTTCACCCCTCCACTTT
CDR3 protein: CASSEARQGGSPLHF